This T cell receptor beta chain was identified during a study of shared clonotypes between healthy human individuals. V lost 6 bases to trimming and J lost 5 bases, with 13 bases between them. This CDR3 is built from 13 residues. The germline CDR1 and CDR2 sequences are KGHSH and LQKENI. Study-wide results and limits: Only blood was sampled, and tissue TCR repertoires likely differ from blood ones. Generation probabilities of non-shared clonotypes were lower (relative to those shared by all four donors). There were few donors, and this limited the genetic and exposure-history diversity represented.

CD8 cells regarded as naive lacked CD45RO, were positively chosen for CCR7, and omitted terminally differentiated effector memory CD45RA+ cells. Concerning this clone: The antigen remains unidentified.

Genomic DNA (from each subset) was split evenly across several immunoSEQ plates. Generated by immunoSEQ multiplex PCR, the TCRdb table keeps only in-frame clones and is missing some. The table includes 600,000 or so clones, roughly 98% detected once. Sequenced input: naive CD8+ T cells sorted from blood. The chain couples TRBV18 to TRBJ2-5; D may be TRBD1 (5 bases). The receptor's source is a man aged 25 to 45 in good health. The DNA for the CDR3 is TGTGCCAGCTCCTCAGGGTATCTGGAGACCCAGTACTTC. This translates into CASSSGYLETQYF. The whole variable domain, remainder taken from reference TRBV18 and TRBJ2-5, is NAGVMQNPRHLVRRRGQEARLRCSPMKGHSHVYWYRQLPEEGLKFMVYLQKENIIDESGMPKERFSAEFPKEGPSILRIQQVVRGDSAAYFCASSSGYLETQYFGPGTRLLVL.